What follows are 27 T cell receptor beta chains derived from one specimen sequenced in a study of cytomegalovirus exposure and HLA in healthy donors. Repertoires were generated with immunoSEQ multiplex PCR, while TCRdb's copy carries only in-frame clones and drops some. The table has approximately 220,000 clones, under 95% seen once. The sequenced sample consisted of PBMCs. These receptors came from a woman aged 18-29 years in good health and CMV-seronegative.

The chain joins TRBV18 to TRBJ2-3; D is ambiguous. CDR3 length: 13 residues. The germline V gene encodes CDR1 KGHSH and CDR2 LQKENI. V lost 1 base, J lost 2 bases, and 4 bases lay in between. CDR3 sequence: CASSPRVTDTQYF. In DNA form, the CDR3 reads TGTGCCAGCTCACCACGAGTCACAGATACGCAGTATTTT.

The chain uses TRBV5-4 and TRBJ2-5; 7 bases are shared with TRBD1. The CDR3 has 13 residues. CDR1 and CDR2 (germline): SGHNT, YYREEE (reference sequence). The trim removed 4 bases at V and 3 bases at J, leaving 3 bases unmatched. CDR3 region: CASSRTGEETQYF. As DNA, the CDR3 is TGTGCCAGCAGCAGGACAGGAGAAGAGACCCAGTACTTC.

As for this clone: The sample carries other DNA sequences with the same CDR3. V is TRBV7-2 and J is TRBJ2-7, with 9 bases matching TRBD2. Germline V lookup: CDR1 SGHTA, CDR2 FQGNSA. Trimming removed 2 bases from V and 3 bases from J; junction bases left unmatched: 2. This CDR3 is built from 14 residues. The CDR3 DNA sequence: TGTGCCAGCAGCTTACGGCGGGAGGGCTACGAGCAGTACTTC. This encodes CASSLRREGYEQYF.

The rearrangement links TRBV25-1 to TRBJ2-5; D is uncertain. The CDR3 loop spans 13 amino acids. CDR1 is MGHDK and CDR2 is SYGVNS in the germline V gene. V was clipped by 3 bases and J by 6 bases, with 11 bases between them. CDR3 protein: CASSDTLSKTQYF. CDR3 in DNA: TGTGCCAGCAGTGACACCTTGAGTAAGACCCAGTACTTC.

The chain joins TRBV7-3 to TRBJ2-3, with 10 bases aligning to TRBD2. V lost 1 base, J lost 2 bases, and 15 bases stayed unmatched. CDR3 size: 20 residues. Germline CDR1 reads SGHTA; CDR2 reads FQGTGA. DNA for the CDR3: TGTGCCAGCAGCTTAATCCATGGAGCGGGAGGGCCGGGTTTCACAGATACGCAGTATTTT. Translated: CASSLIHGAGGPGFTDTQYF.

This clone was seen just once. V is TRBV28 and J is TRBJ1-5; a weak D match, TRBD1 (5 bases). This CDR3 contains 12 residues. The germline CDR1 and CDR2 sequences are MDHEN and SYDVKM. Between the trimmed V and J ends, which lost 7 bases and 2 bases, there was a span of 6 bases. This chain's CDR3 is CASKGGNQPQHF. CDR3 DNA sequence: TGTGCCAGCAAAGGGGGCAATCAGCCCCAGCATTTT.

The chain links TRBV6-5 to TRBJ2-1; D remains ambiguous. Trimming took off 10 bases at V and 14 bases at J, with 15 bases between the two ends. This CDR3 is built from 10 residues. Germline CDR1 MNHEY, CDR2 SVGAGI. CDR3 in DNA: TGTGCCACCCCACGGGTCTGGAAGTTCTTC. It encodes CATPRVWKFF.

This clone was detected once. This chain joins TRBV10-1 and TRBJ2-1; TRBD2 agrees at 7 bases. The CDR3 extends over 14 amino acids. V gave up 4 bases and J gave up 7 bases; unmatched junction bases: 7. The germline V gene encodes CDR1 WNHNN and CDR2 SYGVQD (reference sequence). CDR3 coding DNA: TGCGCCAGCAGTGGGGACTACCCGCAGAATGAGCAGTTCTTC. It codes for CASSGDYPQNEQFF.

The chain joins TRBV30 to TRBJ1-1; 7 nucleotides agree with TRBD1. The V and J ends lost 3 bases and 3 bases, in that order; junction bases with no gene match: 7. CDR1 and CDR2 (germline): GTSNPN, SVGIG (reference sequence). The CDR3 runs 14 residues. CDR3 in DNA: TGTGCCTGGAGCAGCCACAGGGGTTACACTGAAGCTTTCTTT. It is translated as CAWSSHRGYTEAFF.

The chain uses TRBV9 and TRBJ2-7; perhaps TRBD1 as D (6 bases). The CDR3 has 14 residues. CDR1 is SGDLS and CDR2 is YYNGEE in the germline V gene. Between the trimmed V and J ends, which lost 0 bases and 0 bases, there was a span of 7 bases. CDR3 region: CASSVGQASYEQYF. Here the CDR3 DNA reads TGTGCCAGCAGCGTAGGACAGGCCTCCTACGAGCAGTACTTC.

The chain recombines TRBV5-6 with TRBJ2-7, with 7 bases identical to TRBD1. The CDR3 loop spans 15 amino acids. Germline V CDR1 and CDR2: SGHDT, YYEEEE. Unmatched junction bases numbered 12, after V lost 5 bases and J lost 4 bases. CDR3 sequence reads: CASRRLTGFSYEQYF. Here the CDR3 DNA reads TGTGCCAGCAGGCGCCTGACAGGGTTTTCATACGAGCAGTACTTC.

V gene TRBV19 combines with J gene TRBJ1-1, with TRBD1 identical over 8 bases. V dropped 9 bases and J dropped 7; count of bases not matched to a gene: 7. Germline CDR1 reads LNHDA; CDR2 reads SQIVND (reference sequence). The CDR3 is 12 amino acids. The CDR3 spells CARFGTGGEAFF. DNA for the CDR3: TGTGCCAGATTCGGGACAGGCGGTGAAGCTTTCTTT.

This clone was observed a handful of times. The CDR3, as DNA: TGCGCCAGCAGCTTGGGACAGGAGAATTCACCCCTCCACTTT. Translated, it gives CASSLGQENSPLHF. The rearrangement joins TRBV5-1 to TRBJ1-6; possibly TRBD1 for D (6 bases). Trimming stripped 0 bases from V and 7 bases from J, with 8 bases between. The germline V gene encodes CDR1 SGHRS and CDR2 YFSETQ. This CDR3 has 14 amino acids.

This clone was seen only once. The gene calls are TRBV21-1 and TRBJ1-2; TRBD1 is taken as the D call from the table, unchecked against the DNA. TRBV21-1 counts as a pseudogene. CDR3 length: 14 amino acids. The chain's CDR3 is CATPKTGDYYGYTF. The CDR3 nucleotides read TGTGCCACCCCTAAGACAGGGGACTACTATGGCTACACCTTC.

For the CDR3, the DNA is TGTGCCAGTAGTACGGCAGGCGCCTACGAGCAGTACTTC. It codes for CASSTAGAYEQYF. V gene TRBV19 combines with J gene TRBJ2-7; D call uncertain. The CDR3 extends over 13 amino acids. From germline, CDR1 is LNHDA and CDR2 SQIVND (reference sequence). Trimming cost V 4 bases and J 2 bases, with 9 bases left between them.

The rearrangement joins TRBV5-4 to TRBJ1-4; 10 bases are a match to TRBD1. The CDR3 extends over 14 amino acids. Per germline, CDR1 SGHNT and CDR2 YYREEE (reference sequence). The junction had 5 bases not matched to a gene; V was cut back by 4 bases and J by 8 bases. CDR3 sequence (DNA): TGTGCCAGCAGCCAGGACAGGGGGGACGAAAAACTGTTTTTT. Encoded protein: CASSQDRGDEKLFF. The variable domain in full, completed from reference TRBV5-4 and TRBJ1-4, reads ETGVTQSPTHLIKTRGQQVTLRCSSQSGHNTVSWYQQALGQGPQFIFQYYREEENGRGNFPPRFSGLQFPNYSSELNVNALELDDSALYLCASSQDRGDEKLFFGSGTQLSVL.

This chain links TRBV6-6 with TRBJ2-7; 9 nucleotides line up with TRBD2. The CDR3 is 16 residues long. V gave up 6 bases and J gave up 7 bases; unmatched junction bases: 16. Germline-derived CDR1 and CDR2 are MNHNY and SVGAGI (reference sequence). The CDR3 DNA follows: TGTGCCAGCAGCCTCCGGAGGATAGCGGGAGTTCAAGAGCAGTACTTC. This sequence encodes CASSLRRIAGVQEQYF.

The chain is built from TRBV7-9 and TRBJ1-1, with 7 bases that match TRBD1. V lost 5 bases and J lost 3; bases outside the gene matches: 9. This CDR3 region has 15 residues. Germline values: CDR1 SEHNR, CDR2 FQNEAQ (reference sequence). The CDR3 nucleotides are TGTGCCAGCAGCCCAGGGACAGATTGGGACACTGAAGCTTTCTTT. Its protein is CASSPGTDWDTEAFF. The whole variable domain, filled in from reference TRBV7-9 and TRBJ1-1, reads DTGVSQNPRHKITKRGQNVTFRCDPISEHNRLYWYRQTLGQGPEFLTYFQNEAQLEKSRLLSDRFSAERPKGSFSTLEIQRTEQGDSAMYLCASSPGTDWDTEAFFGQGTRLTVV.

V and J are TRBV27 and TRBJ1-2; D is possibly TRBD1 (6 bases). The CDR3 loop spans 15 amino acids. Germline V gene data show CDR1 as MNHEY and CDR2 as SMNVEV (reference sequence). V gave up 7 bases and J gave up 8 bases, with 23 bases separating them. The CDR3 bases are TGTGCCAGCACGGCAGGGGCCACAGGGCTTGACGGCTACACCTTC. Translated, it gives CASTAGATGLDGYTF.

This clone was seen a single time. The chain carries TRBV14 and TRBJ1-4; 9 bases match TRBD1. The J segment lost 10 bases and the V segment lost 0 bases, leaving 9 bases of the junction unmatched. From germline, CDR1 is SGHDN and CDR2 FVKESK. The CDR3 extends over 16 amino acids. CDR3 residues: CASSQDGTGNIRKLFF. DNA of the CDR3: TGTGCCAGCAGCCAAGATGGGACAGGGAACATTCGAAAACTGTTTTTT. Full variable domain (missing parts from reference TRBV14 and TRBJ1-4): EAGVTQFPSHSVIEKGQTVTLRCDPISGHDNLYWYRRVMGKEIKFLLHFVKESKQDESGMPNNRFLAERTGGTYSTLKVQPAELEDSGVYFCASSQDGTGNIRKLFFGSGTQLSVL.

A remark on this clone: The junction does not match germline at one end; this may be a read error. The chain recombines TRBV19 with TRBJ2-7; D remains ambiguous. This CDR3 has 14 residues. The germline V gene has CDR1 LNHDA and CDR2 SQIVND (reference sequence). The CDR3 nucleotides are TGTGCCAGTAACCTATCGGTAGCCTCCAACGAGCAGTACTTC. This encodes CASNLSVASNEQYF.

This clone was recorded a few times. The chain is built from TRBV7-9 and TRBJ1-2; possibly TRBD1 for D (6 bases). With 1 base removed from V and 4 bases from J, the gap between germline ends came to 10 bases. The CDR3 spans 14 residues. The germline gives CDR1 SEHNR, CDR2 FQNEAQ (reference sequence). This chain's CDR3 is CASSLEQGIYGYTF. As DNA, the CDR3 is TGTGCCAGCAGCTTAGAACAGGGCATCTATGGCTACACCTTC.

The chain uses TRBV6-5 and TRBJ2-7; the D gene is possibly TRBD2 (7 bases). Germline V gene lookup returns CDR1 MNHEY and CDR2 SVGAGI. The V and J ends lost 7 bases and 4 bases respectively, with 11 bases between them. CDR3 length: 12 residues. CDR3 DNA sequence: TGTGCCAGCACAGGGGAGGGGTACGAGCAGTACTTC. Translating it yields CASTGEGYEQYF.

To note about this clone: Other DNA sequences in this specimen translate into the identical CDR3. The chain links TRBV6-5 to TRBJ2-1; TRBD1 aligns across 9 bases. Trimming took 6 bases from V and 4 from J; bases not matched to a gene: 7. The CDR3 covers 15 residues. The germline CDR1 and CDR2 sequences are MNHEY and SVGAGI. This CDR3 is CASSLDRGSYNEQFF. The CDR3 DNA follows: TGTGCCAGCAGCCTAGACAGGGGGTCTTACAATGAGCAGTTCTTC.

The rearrangement joins TRBV29-1 to TRBJ1-1; D not resolved. The V end was cut by 7 bases, the J end by 1 base, with 16 bases between. Germline V gene lookup returns CDR1 SQVTM and CDR2 ANQGSEA. The CDR3 spans 14 residues. This CDR3 is CSAANLQRNTEAFF. CDR3 sequence (DNA): TGCAGCGCGGCCAATTTGCAGCGGAACACTGAAGCTTTCTTT.

The count of this clone is one. V is TRBV29-1 and J is TRBJ1-5; tentatively, D is TRBD1 (6 bases). Germline V gene data show CDR1 as SQVTM and CDR2 as ANQGSEA. Trimming took 6 bases from V and 3 from J, leaving 15 bases between them. The CDR3 contains 14 residues. CDR3: CSVGEQGHNQPQHF. CDR3 nucleotide sequence: TGCAGCGTCGGCGAACAGGGTCACAATCAGCCCCAGCATTTT.

J is TRBJ2-7 and V is TRBV5-1; 7 bases fit TRBD2. The CDR3 loop spans 15 amino acids. CDR1 and CDR2 (germline): SGHRS, YFSETQ. V trimming: 3 bases; J trimming: 2 bases; junction bases outside the gene matches: 8. CDR3 residues: CASSWTSERTYEQYF. The CDR3 DNA reads TGCGCCAGCAGCTGGACTAGTGAAAGGACCTACGAGCAGTACTTC.